This TCR beta chain was retrieved from a study of T cells in Graves' hyperthyroidism and ophthalmopathy. Study findings and constraints: Ophthalmopathy, as predicted by the model, came a median about seven months after the prediction.

V lost 2 bases and J 1 base, leaving 11 bases between the germline ends. CDR1 and CDR2 (germline): SGHTA, FQGTGA. The CDR3 has 15 amino acids. Template material for amplifying TCR beta CDR3 regions consisted of RNA transcripts. Primed by the HTBI set, a first-round RT-PCR was run on the TCR CDR3. TCRdb passed the multiplex PCR reads through MiXCR, listing each CDR3 protein once. The repertoire has fewer than 110,000 distinct CDR3 sequences, approximately 16% of them found once; the top ten carry 35% to 45%. Diagnosis of hyperthyroidism was new in patients aged 18 to 65, and its duration was under 2 months. The diagnostic basis comprised clinical symptoms, serum thyroxine and TRAb, thyroid ultrasound and orbital computed tomography. This clonotype has a handful of counts. The antigen is undetermined.

The rearrangement joins TRBV7-3 to TRBJ2-5; D ambiguous. This TCR was recovered from a woman in her fifties or sixties with Graves' hyperthyroidism. The sample was blood. CDR3 loop: CASSLGSGAQETQYF. CDR3 coding DNA: TGTGCCAGCAGCTTAGGATCTGGAGCCCAAGAGACCCAGTACTTC.